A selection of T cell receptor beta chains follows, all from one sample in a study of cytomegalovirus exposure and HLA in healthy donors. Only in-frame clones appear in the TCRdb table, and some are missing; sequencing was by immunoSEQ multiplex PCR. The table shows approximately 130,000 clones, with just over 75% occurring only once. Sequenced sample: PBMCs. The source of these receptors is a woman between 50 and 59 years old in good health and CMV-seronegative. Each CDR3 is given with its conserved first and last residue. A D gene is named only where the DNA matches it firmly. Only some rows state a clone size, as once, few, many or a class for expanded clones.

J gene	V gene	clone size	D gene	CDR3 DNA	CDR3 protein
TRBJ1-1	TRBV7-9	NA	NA	TGTGCCAGCAGCCGCACGACGGGGGGCGAAACTTTCTTT	CASSRTTGGETFF
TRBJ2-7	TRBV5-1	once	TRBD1	TGCGCCAGCAGCTTGAAGGGACAGGATCGCTACGAGCAGTACTTC	CASSLKGQDRYEQYF
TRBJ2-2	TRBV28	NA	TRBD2	TGTGCCAGCGGGCTAGCGGGAGTCCGGGCCGGGGAGCTGTTTTTT	CASGLAGVRAGELFF
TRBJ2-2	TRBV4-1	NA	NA	TGCGCCAGCAGCCAAGTAGGGGTGTTCAGGGAGCTGTTTTTT	CASSQVGVFRELFF
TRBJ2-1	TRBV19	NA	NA	TGTGCCAGTACATTGGAGGCTACCTCCTACAATGAGCAGTTCTTC	CASTLEATSYNEQFF
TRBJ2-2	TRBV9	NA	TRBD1	TGTGCCAGCAGCGTAGTACAGGGGGGTTCCGGGGAGCTGTTTTTT	CASSVVQGGSGELFF
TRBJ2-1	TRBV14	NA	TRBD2	TGTGCCAGCAGCCAAGAGGGGGATAGCGGGACCGAGCAGTTCTTC	CASSQEGDSGTEQFF
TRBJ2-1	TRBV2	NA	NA	TGTGCCAGCAGGGACTACGGAGGTTACAATGAGCAGTTCTTC	CASRDYGGYNEQFF
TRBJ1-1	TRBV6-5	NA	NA	TGTGCCAGCAGTTTCGGGAGGATGAACACTGAAGCTTTCTTT	CASSFGRMNTEAFF
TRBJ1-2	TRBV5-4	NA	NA	TGTGCCAGCAGCGGAGACACAGGGAGGGCGAACTATGGCTACACCTTC	CASSGDTGRANYGYTF
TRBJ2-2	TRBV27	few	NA	TGTGCCAGCAGTTTTACGTCGGCCGGGGAGCTGTTTTTT	CASSFTSAGELFF
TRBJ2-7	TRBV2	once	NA	TGTGCCAGCAAGGTCCAGGGAATTGATGTCCGCTACGAGCAGTACTTC	CASKVQGIDVRYEQYF
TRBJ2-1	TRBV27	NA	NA	TGTGCCAGCAGTCTTTCGAGCTACAATGAGCAGTTCTTC	CASSLSSYNEQFF
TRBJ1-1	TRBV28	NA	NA	TGTGCCAGCACATCGGGGAACACTGAAGCTTTCTTT	CASTSGNTEAFF
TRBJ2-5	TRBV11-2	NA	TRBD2	TGTGCCAGCAGCTTAGATTGGGGGACTAGCGGGACTCCGGGGGAGACCCAGTACTTC	CASSLDWGTSGTPGETQYF
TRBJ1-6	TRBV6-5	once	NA	TGTGCCAGCAGTTACGGGGGGACTTTAGATTCACCCCTCCACTTT	CASSYGGTLDSPLHF
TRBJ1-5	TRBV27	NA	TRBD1	TGTGCCAGCAGTTCCCTAGGGACAGGGTTGGCGAGTTTGGGTCAGCCCCAGCATTTT	CASSSLGTGLASLGQPQHF
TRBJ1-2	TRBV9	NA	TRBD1	TGTGCCAGCAGCGCGACAGGGGGCAGGGCTAACTATGGCTACACCTTC	CASSATGGRANYGYTF
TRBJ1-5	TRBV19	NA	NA	TGTGCCAGTAGTGGTCCCGTGGACAGAGACGGCAATCAGCCCCAGCATTTT	CASSGPVDRDGNQPQHF
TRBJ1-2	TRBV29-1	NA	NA	TGCAGCGTTGAAGATAAAAATTTCTATGGCTACACCTTC	CSVEDKNFYGYTF
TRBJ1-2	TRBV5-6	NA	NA	TGTGCCAGCAGCTTGATCCTAGGGTCGGGGTATGGCTACACCTTC	CASSLILGSGYGYTF
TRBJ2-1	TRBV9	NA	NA	TGTGCCAGCAGCGCCCGGGACAACTCCTACAATGAGCAGTTCTTC	CASSARDNSYNEQFF
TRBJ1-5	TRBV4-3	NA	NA	TGCGCCAGCAGCCAAGAATTGGCTTACAATCAGCCCCAGCATTTT	CASSQELAYNQPQHF
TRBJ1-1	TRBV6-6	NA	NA	TGTGCCAGCAGTTACGCCGGAGAGAACACTGAAGCTTTCTTT	CASSYAGENTEAFF
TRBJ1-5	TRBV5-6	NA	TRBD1	TGTGCCAGCAGCTTTGGACAGGGAATCAGCCCCCAGCATTTT	CASSFGQGISPQHF
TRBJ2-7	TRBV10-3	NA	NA	TGTGCCATCTCCTCAGTACTCGAACTATACGAGCAGTACTTC	CAISSVLELYEQYF
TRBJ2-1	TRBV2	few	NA	TGTGCCAGCAGTGTCGATGGGGGGGCGGGAGCGGGTGAGCAGTTCTTC	CASSVDGGAGAGEQFF
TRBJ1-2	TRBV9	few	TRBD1	TGTGCCAGCAGCGGCTTCAGGGGGCAAGGCTACACCTTC	CASSGFRGQGYTF
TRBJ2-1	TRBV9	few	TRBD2	TGTGCCAGCAGCCCTCTAGCGGGAGACTACAATGAGCAGTTCTTC	CASSPLAGDYNEQFF
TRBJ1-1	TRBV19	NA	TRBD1	TGTGCCAGTAGTATCCCCCGACAGGGGATGAACACTGAAGCTTTCTTT	CASSIPRQGMNTEAFF
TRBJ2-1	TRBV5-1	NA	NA	TGCGCCAGCAGCTTGGGTTCTGGGGGCGCTTATAATGAGCAGTTCTTC	CASSLGSGGAYNEQFF
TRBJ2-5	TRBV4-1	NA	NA	TGCGCCAGCAAAGGAGTTAACCAAGAGACCCAGTACTTC	CASKGVNQETQYF
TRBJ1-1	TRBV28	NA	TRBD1	TGTGCCAGCAGTTTATGGGGACAGGGGGGCCAGGCTGAAGCTTTCTTT	CASSLWGQGGQAEAFF
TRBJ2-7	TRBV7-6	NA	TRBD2	TGTGCCAGCAGCTTGATAGCGGGAGGGTACGAGCAGTACTTC	CASSLIAGGYEQYF
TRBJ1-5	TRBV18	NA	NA	TGTGCCAGCTCACCTAGCACAGGGAATAGCAATCAGCCCCAGCATTTT	CASSPSTGNSNQPQHF
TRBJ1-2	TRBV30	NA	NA	TGTGCCTGGAGTTCCGGGACTAACTATGGCTACACCTTC	CAWSSGTNYGYTF
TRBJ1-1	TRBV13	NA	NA	TGTGCCAGCAGCCGGACAGAGAATGAAGCTTTCTTT	CASSRTENEAFF
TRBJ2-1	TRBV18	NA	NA	TGTGCCAGCTCACCACCGGCCAGGTTAAAGCAGTTCTTC	CASSPPARLKQFF
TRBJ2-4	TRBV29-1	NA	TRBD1	TGCAGCGTCGGGACAGGGGCGCGTAACATTCAGTACTTC	CSVGTGARNIQYF
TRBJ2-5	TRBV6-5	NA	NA	TGTGCCAGCACCCACTCGACAGCTTACCAAGAGACCCAGTACTTC	CASTHSTAYQETQYF
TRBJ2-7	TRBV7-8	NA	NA	TGTGCCAGCAGCTTAGCTACGGGACTCTCCTACGAGCAGTACTTC	CASSLATGLSYEQYF
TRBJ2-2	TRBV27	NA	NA	TGTGCCAGCAGTTCTTTTAGGGGCACCGGGGAGCTGTTTTTT	CASSSFRGTGELFF
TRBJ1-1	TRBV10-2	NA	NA	TGCGCCAGCAGTGAGTCCCGTACTGAAGCTTTCTTT	CASSESRTEAFF
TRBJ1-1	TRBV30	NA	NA	TGTGCCTGGAGTTACCGGGAACAAACTGAAGCTTTCTTT	CAWSYREQTEAFF
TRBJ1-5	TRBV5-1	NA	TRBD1	TGCGCCAGCAGCTTGGTTCCCGGGACAGAGTATAGCAATCAGCCCCAGCATTTT	CASSLVPGTEYSNQPQHF
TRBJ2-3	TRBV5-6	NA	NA	TGTGCCGCACAGGAAAGTCCTAGCACAGATACGCAGTATTTT	CAAQESPSTDTQYF
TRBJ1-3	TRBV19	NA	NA	TGTGCCAGTAGAACAGGGAGAACTGGAAACACCATATATTTT	CASRTGRTGNTIYF
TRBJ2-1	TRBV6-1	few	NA	TGTGCCAGCGGGGGGGCCGACAATGAGCAGTTCTTC	CASGGADNEQFF
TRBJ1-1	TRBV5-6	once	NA	TGTGCCAGCAGCTTGGCCTTCGAAGCTTTCTTT	CASSLAFEAFF
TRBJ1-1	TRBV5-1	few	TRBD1	TGCGCCAGCCTGGAGGGGACAGGGAACACTGAAGCTTTCTTT	CASLEGTGNTEAFF
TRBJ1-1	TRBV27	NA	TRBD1	TGTGCCAGCTTACCACGGACAGGGAGCACTGAAGCTTTCTTT	CASLPRTGSTEAFF
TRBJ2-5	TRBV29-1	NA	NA	TGCAGCTACGCGGAGGAGACCCAGTACTTC	CSYAEETQYF
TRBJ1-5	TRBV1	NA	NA	TGCACCAGCAGCCAAGATGCCCCACTCGGGGAGCCCCAGCATTTT	CTSSQDAPLGEPQHF
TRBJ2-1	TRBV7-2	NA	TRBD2	TGTGCCAGCAGCCCCCCTAGCGGCTCCTACAATGAGCAGTTCTTC	CASSPPSGSYNEQFF
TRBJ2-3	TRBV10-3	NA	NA	TGTGCCATCAGTGGAAAAGCAGGAACTAGCACAGATACGCAGTATTTT	CAISGKAGTSTDTQYF
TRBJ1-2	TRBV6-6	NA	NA	TGTGCCAGCAGTTACATGCGAACCACGCAGGATGGCTACACCTTC	CASSYMRTTQDGYTF